A selection of T cell receptor beta chains follows, all from one sample in a study of cytomegalovirus exposure and HLA in healthy donors. Sequenced by immunoSEQ multiplex PCR; TCRdb stores in-frame clones only, minus some. The table shows around 250,000 clones, with about nine tenths occurring only once. The source material was PBMCs. The source of these receptors is a girl between 2 and 10 years old in good health and CMV-seronegative. Each CDR3 is given with its conserved first and last residue. Fields, in order: V gene, J gene, CDR3 protein.

TRBV5-3,TRBJ1-5,CARRYDRVGPQHF
TRBV29-1,TRBJ2-1,CSAGGLAGGPVPNEQFF
TRBV29-1,TRBJ1-1,CSARPASGGTMNTEAFF
TRBV2,TRBJ1-5,CASSEWQGDSNQPQHF
TRBV11-3,TRBJ2-7,CASSLGQSSYEQYF
TRBV7-6,TRBJ2-7,CASSLRGGNEQYF
TRBV5-4,TRBJ2-7,CASSPVNSGNYEQYF
TRBV11-2,TRBJ2-7,CATRLAGVGSEQYF
TRBV28,TRBJ1-5,CASSLYRDKDGVGQPQHF
TRBV9,TRBJ2-5,CASSPGLAGGLGETQYF
TRBV27,TRBJ2-5,CASRGLAGVRGETQYF
TRBV5-6,TRBJ1-1,CASSPGGLEAFF
TRBV27,TRBJ2-3,CASSSPSADTQYF
TRBV2,TRBJ2-5,CACEGPSGGARQETQYF
TRBV6-1,TRBJ2-7,CASSLAGGPGYEQYF
TRBV27,TRBJ2-7,CASSTGAGDTYEQYF
TRBV5-4,TRBJ1-5,CASSLDRGRNQPQHF
TRBV18,TRBJ2-7,CASSPVLGRDGPGEQYF
TRBV10-1,TRBJ2-7,CASSGGHEQYF
TRBV6-1,TRBJ2-7,CASSEWGGGGTSYEQYF
TRBV5-8,TRBJ2-7,CASSLRASGTYEQYF
TRBV6-1,TRBJ1-1,CASSERALNTEAFF
TRBV9,TRBJ2-1,CASSLGQGAYNEQFF
TRBV7-9,TRBJ1-1,CASSPTGGGTEAFF
TRBV18,TRBJ1-1,CASSQQTTAFF
TRBV11-2,TRBJ1-3,CASSLPLGATIYF
TRBV29-1,TRBJ1-3,CSVAPRTGLGNTIYF
TRBV5-1,TRBJ1-5,CASSPEPTGAGNQPQHF
TRBV7-9,TRBJ2-1,CASSLPLAGSNEQFF
TRBV2,TRBJ2-1,CASSGSGRADWYEQFF
TRBV5-8,TRBJ1-2,CASSLNYNGYTF
TRBV18,TRBJ2-7,CASSPLGGGADYEQYF
TRBV13,TRBJ2-3,CASSLSPGLAGGTDTQYF
TRBV2,TRBJ2-7,CASRFRDMSPEQYF
TRBV7-9,TRBJ2-7,CASSLLTSGYEQYF
TRBV7-6,TRBJ1-2,CASSLAARGSNYGYTF
TRBV5-6,TRBJ2-1,CASSTGNNEQFF
TRBV5-6,TRBJ2-7,CASSLVGTGGSEQYF
TRBV2,TRBJ2-2,CASSLAGGVTGELFF
TRBV6-1,TRBJ1-2,CASRGSYGYTF
TRBV28,TRBJ1-1,CASSLWAAEAFF
TRBV25-1,TRBJ1-5,CASSDRGYNQPQHF
TRBV6-6,TRBJ2-5,CASRAQGAKETQYF
TRBV2,TRBJ1-5,CASSEAGRVSQPQHF
TRBV5-4,TRBJ2-1,CASSSPGLAGGRGNEQFF
TRBV5-8,TRBJ1-1,CASSLVADMNTEAFF
TRBV7-9,TRBJ1-1,CASSLVARGPEAFF
TRBV9,TRBJ2-3,CASSVASGDTQYF
TRBV6-6,TRBJ2-7,CASSKGGDAYEQYF
TRBV7-9,TRBJ2-1,CATRVGSEQFF
TRBV2,TRBJ2-7,CASVDSYEQYF